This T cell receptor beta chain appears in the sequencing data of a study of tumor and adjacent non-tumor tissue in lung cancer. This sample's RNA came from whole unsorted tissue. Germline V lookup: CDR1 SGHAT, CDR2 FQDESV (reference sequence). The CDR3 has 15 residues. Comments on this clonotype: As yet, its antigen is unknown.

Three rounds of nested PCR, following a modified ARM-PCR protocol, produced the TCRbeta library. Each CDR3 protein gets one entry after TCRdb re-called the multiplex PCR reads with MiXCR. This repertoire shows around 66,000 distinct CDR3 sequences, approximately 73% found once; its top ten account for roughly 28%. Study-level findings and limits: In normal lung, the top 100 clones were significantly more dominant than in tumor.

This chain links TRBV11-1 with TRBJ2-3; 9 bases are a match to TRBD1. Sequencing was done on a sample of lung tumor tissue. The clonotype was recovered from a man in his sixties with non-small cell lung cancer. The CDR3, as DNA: TGTGCAAGTAGTCTCGGGACAGGGTTCACAGATACGCAGTATTTT. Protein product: CASSLGTGFTDTQYF.